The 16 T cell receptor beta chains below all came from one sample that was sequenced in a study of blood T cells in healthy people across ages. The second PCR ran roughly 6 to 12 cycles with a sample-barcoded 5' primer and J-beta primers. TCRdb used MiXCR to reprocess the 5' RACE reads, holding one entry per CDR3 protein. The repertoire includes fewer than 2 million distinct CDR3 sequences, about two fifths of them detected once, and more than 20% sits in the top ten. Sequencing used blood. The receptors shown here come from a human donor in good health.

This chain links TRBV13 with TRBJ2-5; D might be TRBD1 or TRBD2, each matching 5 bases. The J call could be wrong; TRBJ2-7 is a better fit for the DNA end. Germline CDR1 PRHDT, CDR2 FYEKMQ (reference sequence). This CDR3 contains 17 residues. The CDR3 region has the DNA TGTGCCAGCAGCCAAAGAAGTGGCAGGGACGGATATTACGAGCAGTACTTC. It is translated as CASSQRSGRDGYYEQYF.

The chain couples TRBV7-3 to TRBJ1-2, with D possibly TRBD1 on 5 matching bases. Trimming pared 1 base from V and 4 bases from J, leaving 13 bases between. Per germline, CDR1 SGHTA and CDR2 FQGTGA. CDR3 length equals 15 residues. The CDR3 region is CASSLNGASFYGYTF. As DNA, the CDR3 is TGTGCCAGCAGCTTAAATGGGGCTTCGTTCTATGGCTACACCTTC.

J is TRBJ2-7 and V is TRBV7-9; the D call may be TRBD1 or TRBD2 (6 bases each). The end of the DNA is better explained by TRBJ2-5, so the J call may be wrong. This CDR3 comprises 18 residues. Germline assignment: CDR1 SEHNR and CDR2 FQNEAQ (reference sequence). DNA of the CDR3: TGTGCCAGCAGCGGCAGGGGACTCAGGACCCCGGGGAGAGAGACCCAGTACTTC. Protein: CASSGRGLRTPGRETQYF.

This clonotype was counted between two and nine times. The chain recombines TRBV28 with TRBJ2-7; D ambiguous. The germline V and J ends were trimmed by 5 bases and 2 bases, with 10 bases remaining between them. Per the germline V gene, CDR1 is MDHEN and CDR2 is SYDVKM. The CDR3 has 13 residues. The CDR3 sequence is CASSPQLPYEQYF. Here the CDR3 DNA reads TGTGCCAGCAGTCCCCAGTTACCCTACGAGCAGTACTTC.

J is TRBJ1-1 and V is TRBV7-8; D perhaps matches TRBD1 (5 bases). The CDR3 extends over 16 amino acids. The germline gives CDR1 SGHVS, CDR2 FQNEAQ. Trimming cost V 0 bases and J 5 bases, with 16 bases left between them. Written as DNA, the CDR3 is TGTGCCAGCAGCTTAGCGACGAGACAGACACCAACTGAAGCTTTCTTT. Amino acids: CASSLATRQTPTEAFF.

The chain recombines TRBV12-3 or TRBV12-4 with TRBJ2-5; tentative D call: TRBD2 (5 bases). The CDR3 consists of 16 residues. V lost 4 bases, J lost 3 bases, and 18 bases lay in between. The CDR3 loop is CASSYSGAGPKETQYF. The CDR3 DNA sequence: TGTGCCAGCAGTTACTCCGGTGCGGGCCCCAAAGAGACCCAGTACTTC.

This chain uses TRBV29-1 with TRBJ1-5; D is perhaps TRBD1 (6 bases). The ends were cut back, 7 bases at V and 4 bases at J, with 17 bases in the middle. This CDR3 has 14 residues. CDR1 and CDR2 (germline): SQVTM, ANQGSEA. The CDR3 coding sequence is TGCAGCGGCCATTACAGGGATCCAAATCAGCCCCAGCATTTT. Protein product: CSGHYRDPNQPQHF. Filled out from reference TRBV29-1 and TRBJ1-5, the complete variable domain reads SAVISQKPSRDICQRGTSLTIQCQVDSQVTMMFWYRQQPGQSLTLIATANQGSEATYESGFVIDKFPISRPNLTFSTLTVSNMSPEDSSIYLCSGHYRDPNQPQHFGDGTRLSIL.

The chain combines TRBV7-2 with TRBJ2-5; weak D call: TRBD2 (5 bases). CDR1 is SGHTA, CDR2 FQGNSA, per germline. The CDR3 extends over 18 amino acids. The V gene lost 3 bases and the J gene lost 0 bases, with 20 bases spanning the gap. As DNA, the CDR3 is TGTGCCAGCAGCTTCCTCGTCCTCGGGGTATGGTACCAAGAGACCCAGTACTTC. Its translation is CASSFLVLGVWYQETQYF. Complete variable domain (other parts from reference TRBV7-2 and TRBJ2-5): GAGVSQSPSNKVTEKGKDVELRCDPISGHTALYWYRQSLGQGLEFLIYFQGNSAPDKSGLPSDRFSAERTGGSVSTLTIQRTQQEDSAVYLCASSFLVLGVWYQETQYFGPGTRLLVL.

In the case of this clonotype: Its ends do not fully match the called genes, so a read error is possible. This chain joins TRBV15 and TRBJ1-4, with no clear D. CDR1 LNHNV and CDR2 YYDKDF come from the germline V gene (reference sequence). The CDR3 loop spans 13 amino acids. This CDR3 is CATSRDSNEKRFF. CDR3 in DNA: TGTGCCACCAGCAGAGATAGCAATGAAAAACGGTTTTTT. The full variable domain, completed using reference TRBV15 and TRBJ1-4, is DAMVIQNPRYQVTQFGKPVTLSCSQTLNHNVMYWYQQKSSQAPKLLFHYYDKDFNNEADTPDNFQSRRPNTSFCFLDIRSPGLGDTAMYLCATSRDSNEKRFFGSGTQLSVL.

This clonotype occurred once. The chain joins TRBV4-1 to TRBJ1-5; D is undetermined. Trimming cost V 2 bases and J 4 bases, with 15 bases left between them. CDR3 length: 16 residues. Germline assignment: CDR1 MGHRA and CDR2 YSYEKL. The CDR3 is CASSQYAGDGNQPQHF. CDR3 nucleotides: TGCGCCAGCAGCCAATACGCCGGAGACGGAAATCAGCCCCAGCATTTT.

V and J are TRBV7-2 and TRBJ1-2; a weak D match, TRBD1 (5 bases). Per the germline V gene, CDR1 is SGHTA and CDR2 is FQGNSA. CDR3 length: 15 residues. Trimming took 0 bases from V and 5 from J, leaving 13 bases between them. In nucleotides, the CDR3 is TGTGCCAGCAGCTTAGCCGCCAGGGCCACGTATGGCTACACCTTC. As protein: CASSLAARATYGYTF.

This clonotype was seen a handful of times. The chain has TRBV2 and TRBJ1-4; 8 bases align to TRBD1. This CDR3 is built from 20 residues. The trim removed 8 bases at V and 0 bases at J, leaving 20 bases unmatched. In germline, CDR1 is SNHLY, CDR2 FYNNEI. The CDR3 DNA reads TGTGCCAGCTCCCCTCGCCCACCGGGACAGGAAACAACAACTAATGAAAAACTGTTTTTT. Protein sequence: CASSPRPPGQETTTNEKLFF.

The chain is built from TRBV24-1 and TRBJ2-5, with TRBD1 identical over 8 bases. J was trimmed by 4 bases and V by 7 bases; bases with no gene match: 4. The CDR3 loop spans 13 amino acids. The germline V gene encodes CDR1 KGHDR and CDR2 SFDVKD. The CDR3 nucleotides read TGTGCCACCAGGGACAGGGTGATAGAGACCCAGTACTTC. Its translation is CATRDRVIETQYF.

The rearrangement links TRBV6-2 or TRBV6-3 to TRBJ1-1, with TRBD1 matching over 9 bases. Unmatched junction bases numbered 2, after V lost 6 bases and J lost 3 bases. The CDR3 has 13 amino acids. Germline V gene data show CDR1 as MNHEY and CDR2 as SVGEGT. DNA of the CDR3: TGTGCCAGCAGGGGACAGGGAGACACTGAAGCTTTCTTT. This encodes CASRGQGDTEAFF.

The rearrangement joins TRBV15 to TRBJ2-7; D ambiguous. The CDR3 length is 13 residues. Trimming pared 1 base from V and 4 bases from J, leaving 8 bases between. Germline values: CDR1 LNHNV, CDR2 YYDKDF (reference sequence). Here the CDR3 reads CATSRGVAYEQYF. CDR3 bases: TGTGCCACCAGCAGAGGGGTCGCATACGAGCAGTACTTC.

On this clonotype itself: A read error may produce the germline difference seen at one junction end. CDR3 in DNA: TGTGCCACCAGTGATTTGTCGCAGGGGGCGAGAAATGGGCAGTTCTTC. It encodes CATSDLSQGARNGQFF. The chain employs TRBV24-1 and TRBJ2-1, with TRBD1 identical over 8 bases. The CDR3 contains 16 residues. CDR1 is KGHDR and CDR2 is SFDVKD in the germline V gene.